Shown below are 9 T cell receptor beta chains from a single sample sequenced in a study of early T cells in non-severe SARS-CoV-2 infection (dated by TCRdb to about 2021). Library prep was done by 5' RACE. TCRdb names NextSeq 500 as the instrument used. TCRdb redid the processing of the public reads, applying fastp at Q25 and MiXCR, and retained in-frame beta chains. Entries that share a CDR3 protein sequence are merged under the most common genes and DNA. For this sample the table gives just under 65,000 distinct CDR3 sequences, of which around 14% were detected only once. The ten largest clones add up to 4.2% of the sample. The sequenced sample was whole blood. The receptors stem from an adult who was a healthcare worker with PCR-confirmed SARS-CoV-2 infection or an uninfected control (not recorded which).

The CDR3 loop reads CAIARVLGDNTEAFF. The CDR3 DNA is TGTGCCATCGCAAGGGTGTTGGGAGACAACACTGAAGCTTTCTTT. The chain carries TRBV10-3 and TRBJ1-1; D call uncertain. V was shortened by 8 bases and J by 2 bases, with 18 bases between the two germline ends. The length of the CDR3 is 15 residues. Germline CDR1 reads ENHRY; CDR2 reads SYGVKD.

This chain uses TRBV14 with TRBJ2-5, with D unclear. The germline V gene has CDR1 SGHDN and CDR2 FVKESK. The germline V and J ends were trimmed by 2 bases and 1 base, with 11 bases remaining between them. The CDR3 is made up of 15 amino acids. Written as DNA, the CDR3 is TGTGCCAGCAGCCAACGTCAACAGCTCCAAGAGACCCAGTACTTC. Translation gives CASSQRQQLQETQYF.

V usage is TRBV12-3 or TRBV12-4 and J usage is TRBJ1-1; TRBD1 agrees at 10 bases. The CDR3 extends over 16 amino acids. V trimming: 8 bases; J trimming: 0 bases; junction bases outside the gene matches: 9. The CDR3 loop reads CASQGQGSTMNTEAFF. Written as DNA, the CDR3 is TGTGCCAGCCAGGGACAGGGGTCTACGATGAACACTGAAGCTTTCTTT.

The CDR3 sequence: CSARRGVNNEQFF. DNA of the CDR3: TGCAGTGCTCGAAGGGGGGTGAACAATGAGCAGTTCTTC. The rearrangement joins TRBV20-1 to TRBJ2-1; either TRBD1 or TRBD2 may fit D (6 bases each). This CDR3 spans 13 amino acids. Germline loops: CDR1 DFQATT, CDR2 SNEGSKA (reference sequence). The V end was cut by 5 bases, the J end by 5 bases, with 13 bases between.

This clonotype has ten or more counts. J is TRBJ2-1 and V is TRBV7-8; maybe TRBD2 (6 bases). The V end lost 4 bases, the J end lost 8 bases, and 21 bases lay between the germline ends. The CDR3 loop spans 16 amino acids. Germline CDR1 and CDR2: SGHVS and FQNEAQ. CDR3 in DNA: TGTGCCAGCAGCTCCCGGGGTGGCGGGGCTCGGGATGAGCAGTTCTTC. Translation: CASSSRGGGARDEQFF.

This clonotype was found many times. The chain is built from TRBV19 and TRBJ1-5, with D maybe TRBD1 (6 bases). V gave up 11 bases and J gave up 0 bases, with 14 bases separating them. The germline CDR1 and CDR2 sequences are LNHDA and SQIVND (reference sequence). The CDR3 runs 14 residues. The chain's CDR3 is CAVAGDLSNQPQHF. CDR3 sequence (DNA): TGTGCCGTAGCAGGGGATCTTAGCAATCAGCCCCAGCATTTT.

This clonotype came up a few times. This chain uses TRBV10-3 with TRBJ2-7, with 8 bases matching TRBD2. Germline lookup yields CDR1 ENHRY and CDR2 SYGVKD. V lost 2 bases and J lost 4; bases outside the gene matches: 7. This CDR3 has 15 residues. The CDR3 here is CAISEPGGGWYEQYF. CDR3 bases: TGTGCCATCAGTGAGCCCGGGGGGGGTTGGTACGAGCAGTACTTC.

The chain couples TRBV7-3 to TRBJ2-1; 10 nucleotides agree with TRBD1. Trimming removed 2 bases from V and 5 bases from J; junction bases left unmatched: 3. This CDR3 has 15 amino acids. Germline-derived CDR1 and CDR2 are SGHTA and FQGTGA. The CDR3 reads CASSLDRGPHNEQFF. In DNA form, the CDR3 reads TGTGCCAGCAGCTTAGACAGGGGGCCCCACAATGAGCAGTTCTTC.

The V call is TRBV3-1, the J call TRBJ1-2; D unclear. Germline lookup yields CDR1 LGHDT and CDR2 YNNKEL (reference sequence). CDR3 size: 12 residues. V was trimmed by 4 bases and J by 8 bases, leaving 11 bases between them. CDR3 in amino acids: CASSLYESGYTF. CDR3 in DNA: TGTGCCAGCAGCCTCTATGAATCGGGCTACACCTTC.